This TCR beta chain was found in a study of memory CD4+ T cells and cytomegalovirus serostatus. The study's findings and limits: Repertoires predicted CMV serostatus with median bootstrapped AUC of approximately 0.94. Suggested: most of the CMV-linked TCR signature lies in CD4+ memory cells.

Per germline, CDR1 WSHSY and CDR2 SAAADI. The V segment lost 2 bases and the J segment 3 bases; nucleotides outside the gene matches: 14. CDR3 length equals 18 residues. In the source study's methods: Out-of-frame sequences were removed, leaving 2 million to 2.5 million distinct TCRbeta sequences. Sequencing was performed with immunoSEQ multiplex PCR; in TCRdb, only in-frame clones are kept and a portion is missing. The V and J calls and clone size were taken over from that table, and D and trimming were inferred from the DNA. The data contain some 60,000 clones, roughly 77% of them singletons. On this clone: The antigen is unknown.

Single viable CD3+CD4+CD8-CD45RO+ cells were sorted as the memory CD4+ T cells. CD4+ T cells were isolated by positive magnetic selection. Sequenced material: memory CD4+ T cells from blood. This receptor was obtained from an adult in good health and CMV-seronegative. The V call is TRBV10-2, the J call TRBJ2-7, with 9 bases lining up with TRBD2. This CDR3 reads CASSEKLAGELRNYEQYF. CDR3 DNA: TGCGCCAGCAGTGAGAAACTAGCGGGTGAGTTGAGGAACTACGAGCAGTACTTC.